The rows below give T cell receptor beta chains drawn from one sample of a study of blood T cell repertoires in COVID-19. Repertoires were generated with immunoSEQ multiplex PCR, while TCRdb's copy carries only in-frame clones and drops some. The sample shows 200,000 to 250,000 clones, about 86% of them seen only once. Sequencing input: PBMCs or T cells enriched from blood (not recorded which). Receptors originate from a woman between 45 and 65 years old with acute COVID-19. Both conserved end residues are part of each CDR3. The D gene is left open where the match is weak. Clone size is given for some rows only: seen once, a few or many times, or a class if the clone is expanded.

CDR3aa	CDR3nt	abundance	d_gene	j_gene	v_gene
CASHPPPGSNEKLFF	TGTGCCAGCCACCCCCCCCCAGGGTCGAATGAAAAACTGTTTTTT	NA	NA	TRBJ1-4	TRBV6-5
CASSLGGQGNEQFF	TGCGCCAGCAGCTTGGGGGGACAGGGAAATGAGCAGTTCTTC	NA	TRBD1	TRBJ2-1	TRBV5-1
CASSQNPSGSSYEQYF	TGCGCCAGCAGCCAGAACCCTAGCGGGTCATCCTACGAGCAGTACTTC	NA	TRBD2	TRBJ2-7	TRBV4-1
CAISGLAGGRSSYNEQFF	TGTGCCATCAGTGGCTTAGCGGGGGGGCGGAGCTCCTACAATGAGCAGTTCTTC	NA	TRBD2	TRBJ2-1	TRBV10-3
CASSLIRTEAFF	TGTGCCAGCAGCCTAATACGCACTGAAGCTTTCTTT	NA	NA	TRBJ1-1	TRBV5-8
CASSSGLAALKQETQYF	TGTGCCAGCAGCTCGGGACTAGCGGCCCTAAAACAAGAGACCCAGTACTTC	once	TRBD2	TRBJ2-5	TRBV7-2
CASSFRGDGSYNEQFF	TGTGCCAGCAGCTTCCGGGGTGACGGCTCCTACAATGAGCAGTTCTTC	NA	NA	TRBJ2-1	TRBV11-1
CASSYSPGGKSSYNSPLHF	TGTGCCAGCAGTTACTCTCCAGGTGGCAAGAGCTCCTATAATTCACCCCTCCACTTT	NA	NA	TRBJ1-6	TRBV6-2/TRBV6-3
CASSQDTVASGYTF	TGTGCCAGCAGCCAAGATACGGTAGCCTCTGGCTACACCTTC	NA	NA	TRBJ1-2	TRBV14
CAINPGQGLGSGANVLTF	TGTGCCATCAACCCGGGACAGGGGTTGGGAAGTGGGGCCAACGTCCTGACTTTC	NA	TRBD1	TRBJ2-6	TRBV10-3
CAWFVGSKVYF	TGTGCCTGGTTTGTCGGGAGTAAGGTATACTTC	NA	NA	TRBJ2-7	TRBV30
CASSTLTGYYEQYF	TGTGCCAGCAGTACTTTGACAGGGTACTACGAGCAGTACTTC	few	TRBD1	TRBJ2-7	TRBV6-2/TRBV6-3
CASRGQGFPQETQYF	TGTGCCAGCAGGGGACAGGGTTTCCCCCAAGAGACCCAGTACTTC	NA	TRBD1	TRBJ2-5	TRBV2
CASSLVGPDTQYF	TGCGCCAGCAGCTTGGTGGGGCCAGATACGCAGTATTTT	NA	NA	TRBJ2-3	TRBV5-1
CASSETYRSSYNSPLHF	TGTGCCAGTAGTGAGACGTACAGAAGCTCCTATAATTCACCCCTCCACTTT	many	NA	TRBJ1-6	TRBV19
CSVEVGGSYNEQFF	TGCAGCGTTGAAGTAGGCGGCTCCTACAATGAGCAGTTCTTC	NA	NA	TRBJ2-1	TRBV29-1